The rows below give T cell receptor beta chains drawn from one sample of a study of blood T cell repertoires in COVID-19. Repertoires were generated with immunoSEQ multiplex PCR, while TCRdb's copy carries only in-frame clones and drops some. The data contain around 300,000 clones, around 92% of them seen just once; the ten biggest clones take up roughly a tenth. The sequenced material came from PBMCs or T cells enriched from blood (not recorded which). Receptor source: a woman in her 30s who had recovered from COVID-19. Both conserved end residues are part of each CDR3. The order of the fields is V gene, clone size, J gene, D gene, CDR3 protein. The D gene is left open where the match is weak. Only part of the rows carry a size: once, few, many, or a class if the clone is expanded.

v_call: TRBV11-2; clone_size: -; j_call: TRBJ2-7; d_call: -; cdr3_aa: CASMASAGEQYF
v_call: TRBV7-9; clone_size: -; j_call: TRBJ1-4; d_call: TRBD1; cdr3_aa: CASSRTGGEKLFF
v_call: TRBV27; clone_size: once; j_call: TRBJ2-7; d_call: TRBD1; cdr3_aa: CASSLSTQGAHEQYF
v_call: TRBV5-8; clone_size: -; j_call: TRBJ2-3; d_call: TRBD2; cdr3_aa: CASSRLAGILTDTQYF
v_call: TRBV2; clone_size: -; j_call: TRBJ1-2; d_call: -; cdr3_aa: CASSETPEGGGYTF
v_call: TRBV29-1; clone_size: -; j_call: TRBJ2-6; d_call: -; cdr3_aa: CSVVGDHGGSGANVLTF
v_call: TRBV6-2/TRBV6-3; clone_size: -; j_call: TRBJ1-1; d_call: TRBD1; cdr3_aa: CASSSGQGVYGTEAFF
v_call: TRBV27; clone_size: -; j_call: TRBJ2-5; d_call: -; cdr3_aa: CASSPTGTPYVGTQYF
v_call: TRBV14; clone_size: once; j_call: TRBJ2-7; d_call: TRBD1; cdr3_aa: CASSSGGYEQYF
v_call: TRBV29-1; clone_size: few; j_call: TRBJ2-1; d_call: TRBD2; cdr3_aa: CSASPREGWDNEQFF
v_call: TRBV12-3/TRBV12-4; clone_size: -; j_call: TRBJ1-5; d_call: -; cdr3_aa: CASSKGEQPQHF
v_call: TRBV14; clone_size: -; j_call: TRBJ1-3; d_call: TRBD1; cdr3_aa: CASSGDRGSGNTIYF
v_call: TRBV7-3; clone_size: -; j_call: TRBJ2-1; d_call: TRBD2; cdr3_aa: CASSLDGGSGGQFF
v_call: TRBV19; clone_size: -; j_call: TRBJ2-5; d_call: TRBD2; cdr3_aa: CASSISGGRETQYF
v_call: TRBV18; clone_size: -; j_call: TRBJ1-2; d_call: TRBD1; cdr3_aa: CASSPGQGAESYGYTF
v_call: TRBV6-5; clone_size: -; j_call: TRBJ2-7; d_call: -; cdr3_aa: CATHRSGLVEQYF
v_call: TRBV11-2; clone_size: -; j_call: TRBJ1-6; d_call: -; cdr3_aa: CASANPRDSSPLHF
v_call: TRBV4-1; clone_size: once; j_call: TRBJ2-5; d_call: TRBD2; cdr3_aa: CASRASGQETQYF
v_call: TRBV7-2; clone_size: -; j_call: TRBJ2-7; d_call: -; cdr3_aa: CASSLVFATDEQYF
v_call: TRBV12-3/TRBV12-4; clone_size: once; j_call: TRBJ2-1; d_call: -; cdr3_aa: CASSLLNEQFF
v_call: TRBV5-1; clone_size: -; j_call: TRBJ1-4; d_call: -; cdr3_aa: CASSFGSTGDRNEKLFF
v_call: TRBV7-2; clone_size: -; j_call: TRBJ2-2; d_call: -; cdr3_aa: CASSFYGELFF
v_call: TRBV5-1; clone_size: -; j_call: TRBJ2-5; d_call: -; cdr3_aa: CASSPGRGMETQYF
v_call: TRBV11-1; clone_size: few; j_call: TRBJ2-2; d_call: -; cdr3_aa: CASSLVEGLTGELFF
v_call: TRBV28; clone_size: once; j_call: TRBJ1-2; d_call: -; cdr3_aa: CASSPVDRDYYGYTF
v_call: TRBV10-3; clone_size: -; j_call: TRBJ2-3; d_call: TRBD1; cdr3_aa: CATRPGTGSVADTQYF
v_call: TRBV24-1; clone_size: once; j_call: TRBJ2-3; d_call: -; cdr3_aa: CATSGTTDTQYF
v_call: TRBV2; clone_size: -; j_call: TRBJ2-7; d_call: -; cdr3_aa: CASSVTRDPFNEQYF
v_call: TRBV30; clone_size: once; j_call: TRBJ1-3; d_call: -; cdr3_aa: CAWSVSYQGGSGNTIYF
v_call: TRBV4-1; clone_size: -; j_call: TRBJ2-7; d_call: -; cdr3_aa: CASSQAHWHEQYF
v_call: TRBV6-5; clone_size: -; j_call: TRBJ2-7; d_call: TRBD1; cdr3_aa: CASSFGQGIDEQYF
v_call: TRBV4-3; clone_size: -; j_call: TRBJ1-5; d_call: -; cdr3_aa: CASSQNPPRGLGNQPQHF
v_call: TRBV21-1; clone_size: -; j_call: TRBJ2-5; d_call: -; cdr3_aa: CASSHVNGRCQTQYF
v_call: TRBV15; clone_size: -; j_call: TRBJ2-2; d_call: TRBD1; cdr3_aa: CATSRDLDRGSGELFF
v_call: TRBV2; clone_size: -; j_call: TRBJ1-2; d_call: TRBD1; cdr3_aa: CASWLTRDRISNYGYTF
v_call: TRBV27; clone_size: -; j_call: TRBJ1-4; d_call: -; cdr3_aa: CASSLLGPNEKLFF
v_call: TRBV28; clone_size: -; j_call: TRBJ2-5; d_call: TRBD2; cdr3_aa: CASSHSGSLEETQYF
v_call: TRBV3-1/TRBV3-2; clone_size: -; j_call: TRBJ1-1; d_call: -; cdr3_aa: CASSQGPNTEAFF
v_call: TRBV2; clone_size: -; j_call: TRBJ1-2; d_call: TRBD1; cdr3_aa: CASSTGGEGYTF
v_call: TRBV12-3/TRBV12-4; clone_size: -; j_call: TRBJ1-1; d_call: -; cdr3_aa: CASSQGPEAFF
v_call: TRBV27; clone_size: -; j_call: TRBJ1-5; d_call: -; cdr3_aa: CASSHRGNQPQHF
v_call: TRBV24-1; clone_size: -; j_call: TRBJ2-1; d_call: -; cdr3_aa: CATSGASSYNEQFF
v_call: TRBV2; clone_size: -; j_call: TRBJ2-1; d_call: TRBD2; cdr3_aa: CASSVGGTSGRNEQFF
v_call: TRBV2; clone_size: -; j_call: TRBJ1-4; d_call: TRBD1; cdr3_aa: CASRDRGTNEKLFF
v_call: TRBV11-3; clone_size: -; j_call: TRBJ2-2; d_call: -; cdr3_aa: CASSLVAGPAGELFF
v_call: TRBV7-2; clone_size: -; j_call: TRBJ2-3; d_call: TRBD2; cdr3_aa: CASSLVAGGDTQYF
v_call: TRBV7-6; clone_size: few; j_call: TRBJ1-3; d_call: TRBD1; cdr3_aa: CASSFTGTAGNTIYF
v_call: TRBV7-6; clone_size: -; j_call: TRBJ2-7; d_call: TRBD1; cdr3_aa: CASSSGTGGAGPYEQYF
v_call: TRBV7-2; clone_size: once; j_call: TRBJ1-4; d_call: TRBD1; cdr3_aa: CASSSGDRDREKLFF
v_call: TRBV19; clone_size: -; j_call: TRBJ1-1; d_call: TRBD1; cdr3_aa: CASSSRGQSTEAFF
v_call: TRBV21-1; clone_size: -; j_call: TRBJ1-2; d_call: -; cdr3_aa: CASSARVSVTSGYTF
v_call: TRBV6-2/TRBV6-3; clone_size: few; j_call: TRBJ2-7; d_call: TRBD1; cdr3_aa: CASSWDRGYEQYF
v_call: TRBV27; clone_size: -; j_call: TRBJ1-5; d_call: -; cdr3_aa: CASSFLTVNQPQHF
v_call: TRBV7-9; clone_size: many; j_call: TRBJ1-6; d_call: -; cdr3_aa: CASSLESSYNSPLHF
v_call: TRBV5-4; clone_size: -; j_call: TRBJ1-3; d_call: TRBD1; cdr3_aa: CASSRDRVSDTIYF
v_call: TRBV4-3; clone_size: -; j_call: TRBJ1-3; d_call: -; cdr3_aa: CASSQGSLRSGNTIYF
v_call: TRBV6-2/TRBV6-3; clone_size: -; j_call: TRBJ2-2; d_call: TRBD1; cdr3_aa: CASSHRGNTGELFF
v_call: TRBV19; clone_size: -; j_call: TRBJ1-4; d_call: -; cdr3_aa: CASISNQGDLFF
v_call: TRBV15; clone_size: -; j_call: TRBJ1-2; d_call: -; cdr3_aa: CATSRDSTGLYGYTF